The sequence of this T cell receptor beta chain was determined in a study of blood T cells in healthy people across ages. This clonotype was counted only a few times. Its antigen remains unidentified. Findings of the study overall: Percentage of naive T cells showed a strong correlation with TCR beta diversity.

It was with a sample-barcoded 5' primer and a J-beta primer mix that a second PCR of about 6 to 12 cycles was run. Each cDNA molecule, via a template-switch adaptor with 12 random nucleotides, was tagged. MiXCR, applied by TCRdb to the 5' RACE reads, yields one record per CDR3 protein. There are 1.5 million or so distinct CDR3 sequences in the sample; approximately 40% occur only once, and approximately 7.9% lies in the top ten. The source of this sequence is a woman between 18 and 30 years old in good health. The sequenced material came from blood.

The CDR3: CASSKTVDYGYTF. CDR3 sequence (DNA): TGTGCCAGCAGCAAGACAGTAGACTATGGCTACACCTTC. V usage is TRBV7-2 and J usage is TRBJ1-2; tentatively, D is TRBD1 (5 bases). CDR3 length equals 13 residues. Germline V gene data show CDR1 as SGHTA and CDR2 as FQGNSA. Trimming shortened V by 5 bases and J by 3 bases, and 10 bases separated the two germline ends. Drawing the rest from reference TRBV7-2 and TRBJ1-2, the complete variable domain is GAGVSQSPSNKVTEKGKDVELRCDPISGHTALYWYRQSLGQGLEFLIYFQGNSAPDKSGLPSDRFSAERTGGSVSTLTIQRTQQEDSAVYLCASSKTVDYGYTFGSGTRLTVV.